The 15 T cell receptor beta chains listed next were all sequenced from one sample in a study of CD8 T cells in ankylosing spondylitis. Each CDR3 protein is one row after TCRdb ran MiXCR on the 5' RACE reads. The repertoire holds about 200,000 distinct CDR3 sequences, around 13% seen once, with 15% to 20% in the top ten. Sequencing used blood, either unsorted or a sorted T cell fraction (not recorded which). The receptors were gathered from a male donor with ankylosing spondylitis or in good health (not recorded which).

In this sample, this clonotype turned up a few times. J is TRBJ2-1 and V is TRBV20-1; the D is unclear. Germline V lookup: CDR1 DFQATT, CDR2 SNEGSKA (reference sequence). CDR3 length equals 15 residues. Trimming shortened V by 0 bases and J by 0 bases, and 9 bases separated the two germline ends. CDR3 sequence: CSARDGPSSYNEQFF. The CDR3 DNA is TGCAGTGCTAGAGACGGGCCAAGCTCCTACAATGAGCAGTTCTTC.

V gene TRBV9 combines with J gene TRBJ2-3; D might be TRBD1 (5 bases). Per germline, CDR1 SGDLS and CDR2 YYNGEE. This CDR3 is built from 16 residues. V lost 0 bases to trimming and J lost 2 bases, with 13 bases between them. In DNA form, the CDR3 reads TGTGCCAGCAGCGTAGGTCAAGGGGAATTCACAGATACGCAGTATTTT. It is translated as CASSVGQGEFTDTQYF.

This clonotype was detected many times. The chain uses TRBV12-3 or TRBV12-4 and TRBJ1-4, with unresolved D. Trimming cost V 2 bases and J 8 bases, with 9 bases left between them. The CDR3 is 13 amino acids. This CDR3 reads CASSLMVGEKLFF. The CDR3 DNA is TGTGCCAGCAGTTTAATGGTTGGGGAAAAACTGTTTTTT.

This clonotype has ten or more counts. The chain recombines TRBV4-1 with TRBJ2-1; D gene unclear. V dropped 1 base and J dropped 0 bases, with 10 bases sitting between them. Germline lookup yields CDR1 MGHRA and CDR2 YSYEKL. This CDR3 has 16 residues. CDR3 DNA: TGCGCCAGCAGCCAAGTATACCGCCGCTCCTACAATGAGCAGTTCTTC. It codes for CASSQVYRRSYNEQFF.

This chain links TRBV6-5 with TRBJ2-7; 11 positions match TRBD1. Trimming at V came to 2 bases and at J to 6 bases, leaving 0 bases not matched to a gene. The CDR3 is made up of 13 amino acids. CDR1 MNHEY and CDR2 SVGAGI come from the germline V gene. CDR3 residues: CASSYGTGGEQYF. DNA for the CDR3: TGTGCCAGCAGTTACGGGACAGGGGGCGAGCAGTACTTC.

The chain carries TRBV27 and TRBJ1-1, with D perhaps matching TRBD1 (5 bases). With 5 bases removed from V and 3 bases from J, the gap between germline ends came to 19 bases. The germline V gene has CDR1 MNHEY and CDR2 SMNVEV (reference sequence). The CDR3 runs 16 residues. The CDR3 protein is CASSLGGLGFHTEAFF. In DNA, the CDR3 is TGTGCCAGCAGTCTGGGGGGGTTGGGTTTTCACACTGAAGCTTTCTTT.

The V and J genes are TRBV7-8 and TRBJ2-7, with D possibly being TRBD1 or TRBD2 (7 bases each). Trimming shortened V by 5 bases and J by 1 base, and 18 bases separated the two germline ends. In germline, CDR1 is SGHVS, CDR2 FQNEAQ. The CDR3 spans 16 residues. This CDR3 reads CASSPGGGLSSYEQYF. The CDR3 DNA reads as TGTGCCAGCAGCCCAGGGGGGGGGCTAAGTTCCTACGAGCAGTACTTC.

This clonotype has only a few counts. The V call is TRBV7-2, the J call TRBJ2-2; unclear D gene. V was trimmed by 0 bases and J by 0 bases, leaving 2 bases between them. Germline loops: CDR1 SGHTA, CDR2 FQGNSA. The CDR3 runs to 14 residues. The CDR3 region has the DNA TGTGCCAGCAGCTTAGCCGCGAACACCGGGGAGCTGTTTTTT. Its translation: CASSLAANTGELFF.

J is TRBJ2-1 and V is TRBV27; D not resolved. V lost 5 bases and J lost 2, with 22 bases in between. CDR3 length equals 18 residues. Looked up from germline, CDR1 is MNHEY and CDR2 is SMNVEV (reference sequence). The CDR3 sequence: CASSPPLPGIWTYNEQFF. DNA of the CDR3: TGTGCCAGCAGTCCCCCGCTGCCTGGGATATGGACCTACAATGAGCAGTTCTTC.

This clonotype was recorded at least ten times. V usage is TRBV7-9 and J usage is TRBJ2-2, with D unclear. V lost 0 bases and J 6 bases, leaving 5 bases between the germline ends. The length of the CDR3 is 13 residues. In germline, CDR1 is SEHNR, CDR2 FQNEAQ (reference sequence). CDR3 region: CASSLAAAGELFF. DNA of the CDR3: TGTGCCAGCAGCTTAGCGGCAGCCGGGGAGCTGTTTTTT.

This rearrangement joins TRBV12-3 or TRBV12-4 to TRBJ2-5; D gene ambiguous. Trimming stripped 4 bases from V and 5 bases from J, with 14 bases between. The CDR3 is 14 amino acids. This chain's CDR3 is CASSSGIKTETQYF. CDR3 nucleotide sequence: TGTGCCAGCAGTTCAGGAATCAAGACGGAGACCCAGTACTTC.

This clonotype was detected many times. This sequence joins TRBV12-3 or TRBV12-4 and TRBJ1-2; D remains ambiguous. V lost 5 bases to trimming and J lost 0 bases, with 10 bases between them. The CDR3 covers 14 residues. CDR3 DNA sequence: TGTGCCAGCAGTCCCCTGGGAGCTAACTATGGCTACACCTTC. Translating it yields CASSPLGANYGYTF.

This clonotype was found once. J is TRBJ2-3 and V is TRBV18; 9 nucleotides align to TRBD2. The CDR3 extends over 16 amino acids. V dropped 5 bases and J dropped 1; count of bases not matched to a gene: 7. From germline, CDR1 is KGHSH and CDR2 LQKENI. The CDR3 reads CASSEAGGRGTDTQYF. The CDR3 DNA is TGTGCCAGCTCAGAAGCGGGGGGCCGGGGCACAGATACGCAGTATTTT. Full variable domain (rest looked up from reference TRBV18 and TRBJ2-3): NAGVMQNPRHLVRRRGQEARLRCSPMKGHSHVYWYRQLPEEGLKFMVYLQKENIIDESGMPKERFSAEFPKEGPSILRIQQVVRGDSAAYFCASSEAGGRGTDTQYFGPGTRLTVL.

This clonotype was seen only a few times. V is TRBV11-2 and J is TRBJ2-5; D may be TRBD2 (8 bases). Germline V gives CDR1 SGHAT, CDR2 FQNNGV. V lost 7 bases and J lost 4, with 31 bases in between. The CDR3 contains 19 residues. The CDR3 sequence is CASIPAGGSGNGMGETQYF. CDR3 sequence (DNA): TGTGCCAGCATCCCTGCAGGGGGTAGCGGGAATGGGATGGGAGAGACCCAGTACTTC.

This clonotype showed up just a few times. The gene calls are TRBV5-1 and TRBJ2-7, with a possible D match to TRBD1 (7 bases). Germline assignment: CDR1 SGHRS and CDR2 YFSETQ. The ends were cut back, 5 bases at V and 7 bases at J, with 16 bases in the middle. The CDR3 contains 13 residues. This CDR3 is CASRRQGGREQYF. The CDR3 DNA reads TGCGCCAGCAGGCGGCAGGGGGGAAGGGAGCAGTACTTC.